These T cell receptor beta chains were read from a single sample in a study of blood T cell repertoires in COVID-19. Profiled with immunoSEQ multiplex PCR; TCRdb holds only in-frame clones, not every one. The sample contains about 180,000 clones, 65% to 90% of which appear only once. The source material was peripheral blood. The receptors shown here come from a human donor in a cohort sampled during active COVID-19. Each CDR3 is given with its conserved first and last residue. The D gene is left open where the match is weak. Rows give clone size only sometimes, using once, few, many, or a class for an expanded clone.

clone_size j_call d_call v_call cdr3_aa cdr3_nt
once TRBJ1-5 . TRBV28 CASSSTGLNNQPQHF TGTGCCAGCAGCTCAACAGGGCTTAACAATCAGCCCCAGCATTTT
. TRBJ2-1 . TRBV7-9 CASSLAAGTRNEQFF TGTGCCAGCAGCTTAGCAGCGGGGACACGGAATGAGCAGTTCTTC
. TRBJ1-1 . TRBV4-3 CASSQGYSNTEAFF TGCGCCAGCAGCCAAGGGTACTCGAACACTGAAGCTTTCTTT
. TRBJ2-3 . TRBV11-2 CASSLSLPDTQYF TGTGCCAGCAGCTTATCTCTTCCGGATACGCAGTATTTT
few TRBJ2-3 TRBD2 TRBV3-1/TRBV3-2 CASSPSSGDSTDTQYF TGTGCCAGCAGCCCCTCTAGCGGAGATAGCACAGATACGCAGTATTTT
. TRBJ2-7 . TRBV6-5 CASSYSNPWPYEQYF TGTGCCAGCAGTTACTCGAATCCCTGGCCCTACGAGCAGTACTTC
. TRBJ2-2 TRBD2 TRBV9 CASSLLGTSENTGELFF TGTGCCAGCAGCCTTCTGGGGACTAGCGAGAACACCGGGGAGCTGTTTTTT
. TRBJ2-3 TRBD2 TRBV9 CASSVRTSGSGTDTQYF TGTGCCAGCAGCGTACGGACTAGCGGGAGTGGGACAGATACGCAGTATTTT
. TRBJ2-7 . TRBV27 CASARGGSYEQYF TGTGCCAGCGCTAGGGGCGGCTCCTACGAGCAGTACTTC
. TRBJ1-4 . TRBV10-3 CATVSGEVGEKLFF TGTGCCACGGTATCAGGGGAAGTCGGGGAAAAACTGTTTTTT
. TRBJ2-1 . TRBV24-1 CATSESTVYNEQFF TGTGCCACCAGTGAGTCTACAGTGTACAATGAGCAGTTCTTC
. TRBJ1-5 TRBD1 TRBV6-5 CASQDRGHSNQPQHF TGTGCCAGCCAGGACAGGGGCCATAGCAATCAGCCCCAGCATTTT